These 15 T cell receptor beta chains originate from one sample sequenced in a study of lung T cells in sarcoidosis with Löfgren's syndrome (dated by TCRdb to between 2016 and 2019). The data were produced on an Illumina MiSeq. TCRdb reworked the public reads: Q25 trimming with fastp, MiXCR clone assembly, productive beta chains retained. Each entry is one CDR3 protein sequence, shown with its most common DNA and genes. Here the sample has roughly 900 distinct CDR3 sequences; roughly 28% occur a single time. Around a quarter of the sample rests with the top ten. Sequenced sample: CD4+ T cells from bronchoalveolar lavage fluid. Source of these receptors: a human donor with sarcoidosis (Löfgren's syndrome or another form), or a control subject (not recorded which).

The rearrangement links TRBV4-2 to TRBJ2-3, with a tentative D call TRBD2 (5 bases). Germline V lookup: CDR1 LGHNA, CDR2 YNFKEQ. The CDR3 covers 16 residues. The V and J ends lost 0 bases and 5 bases respectively, with 15 bases between them. The CDR3 sequence: CASSQEARTGVDTQYF. In DNA, the CDR3 is TGTGCCAGCAGCCAAGAAGCGAGGACCGGGGTAGATACGCAGTATTTT.

This clonotype is labeled medium-sized. This sequence joins TRBV4-3 and TRBJ2-3; the D is unclear. This CDR3 comprises 16 residues. V lost 0 bases, J lost 5 bases, and 15 bases lay in between. Germline values: CDR1 LGHNA, CDR2 YSLEER. CDR3 nucleotide sequence: TGCGCCAGCAGCCAAGAGGGCAGGTCCCTCGTAGATACGCAGTATTTT. This codes for CASSQEGRSLVDTQYF.

Sample share makes this clonotype large. This rearrangement joins TRBV6-1 to TRBJ2-1; 10 bases map to TRBD2. J was trimmed by 10 bases and V by 2 bases; bases with no gene match: 2. The CDR3 is made up of 13 amino acids. CDR1 is MNHNS, CDR2 SASEGT, per germline. CDR3 DNA sequence: TGTGCCAGCAGTGAAAGTAGCGGGGGGGAGCAGTTCTTC. Amino acid sequence: CASSESSGGEQFF.

Relative to its sample, this clonotype is medium-sized. This chain connects TRBV5-4 to TRBJ2-1; D ambiguous. The CDR3 extends over 12 amino acids. Trimming removed 10 bases from V and 12 bases from J, with 20 bases in between. Germline assignment: CDR1 SGHNT and CDR2 YYREEE (reference sequence). CDR3 coding DNA: TGTGCCTCCCAGCTTGACCGAAATCGGCAGTTCTTC. Encoded protein: CASQLDRNRQFF.

This clonotype was seen more than once but under ten times. A read error may account for a junction end that differs from germline. J is TRBJ1-1 and V is TRBV29-1; the D gene is possibly TRBD1 (5 bases). Per germline, CDR1 SQVTM and CDR2 ANQGSEA. This CDR3 spans 12 amino acids. The CDR3 region has the DNA TGCAGCGGCAGACAGATGAACACTGAATCTTTCTTT. Its translation: CSGRQMNTESFF. Drawing the rest from reference TRBV29-1 and TRBJ1-1, the complete variable domain is SAVISQKPSRDICQRGTSLTIQCQVDSQVTMMFWYRQQPGQSLTLIATANQGSEATYESGFVIDKFPISRPNLTFSTLTVSNMSPEDSSIYLCSGRQMNTESFFGQGTRLTVV.

To note about this clonotype: Here the CDR3 omits its conserved ending phenylalanine or tryptophan, so a read error is the likely source. J is TRBJ1-5 and V is TRBV14; TRBD1 matches 7 bases. CDR1 is SGHDN, CDR2 FVKESK, per germline. V trimming: 3 bases; J trimming: 10 bases; junction bases outside the gene matches: 12. There are 15 residues in the CDR3. The CDR3 region has the DNA TGTGCCAGCAGCCAGACGGGGGGACAGAGTGCACCCCAGCATCTT. It codes for CASSQTGGQSAPQHL.

This clonotype is large. J is TRBJ2-3 and V is TRBV6-2 or TRBV6-3; TRBD1 or TRBD2 may be the D gene (6 bases each). Deletions cut 8 bases from V and 4 bases from J, with 13 bases between. This CDR3 comprises 13 residues. Germline V lookup: CDR1 MNHEY, CDR2 SVGEGT. The CDR3 spells CASHREEADTQYF. The DNA of the CDR3 is TGTGCCAGCCACAGGGAGGAGGCAGATACGCAGTATTTT.

By share, this clonotype counts as large (0.1 to 1%). J is TRBJ2-1 and V is TRBV4-3, with 7 bases that match TRBD1. Unmatched junction bases numbered 3, after V lost 0 bases and J lost 1 base. CDR1 is LGHNA, CDR2 YSLEER, per germline. The CDR3 has 16 residues. The CDR3: CASSQDGTVSYNEQFF. The CDR3 region has the DNA TGCGCCAGCAGCCAAGATGGGACAGTTTCCTACAATGAGCAGTTCTTC.

This clonotype is large by share. This chain uses TRBV4-3 with TRBJ2-3, with D possibly matching TRBD2 (6 bases). From germline, CDR1 is LGHNA and CDR2 YSLEER. The CDR3 loop spans 17 amino acids. The V end lost 1 base, the J end lost 0 bases, and 14 bases lay between the germline ends. The CDR3 nucleotides read TGCGCCAGCAGCCAAGGGGACGGAGGGCCGAGCACAGATACGCAGTATTTT. This encodes CASSQGDGGPSTDTQYF.

This clonotype is categorized as medium-sized. It may be a read error: a sequence one base away is much more abundant. The gene calls are TRBV20-1 and TRBJ2-3; TRBD1 or TRBD2 may be the D gene (6 bases each). Germline values: CDR1 DFQATT, CDR2 SNEGSKA (reference sequence). The CDR3 sequence is 13 residues long. DNA of the CDR3: TGCAGTGCACTGAGGGGGGCAGCAGATACGCGGTATTTT. Translation gives CSALRGAADTRYF.

By share of the sample, this clonotype is medium-sized. The DNA for the CDR3 is TGTGCCAGCAATCCAGACAGGGTGGACACTGAAGCTTTCTTT. Translated: CASNPDRVDTEAFF. The chain is built from TRBV6-1 and TRBJ1-1, with 7 bases fitting TRBD1. This CDR3 is 14 amino acids long. The V segment lost 7 bases and the J segment 3 bases; nucleotides outside the gene matches: 8. The germline gives CDR1 MNHNS, CDR2 SASEGT.

This clonotype has only a few counts. CDR3 DNA sequence: TGCAGCGTTGGTACACAGGGGACCTCCTACAATGAGCAGTTCTTC. This gives the protein CSVGTQGTSYNEQFF. The chain combines TRBV29-1 with TRBJ2-1; TRBD1 agrees at 7 bases. The CDR3 is 15 amino acids. The junction had 6 bases not matched to a gene; V was cut back by 4 bases and J by 0 bases. The germline V gene encodes CDR1 SQVTM and CDR2 ANQGSEA.

By its share, this clonotype is large (0.1 to 1%). This sequence joins TRBV6-1 and TRBJ1-1, with D perhaps TRBD1 (6 bases). The germline gives CDR1 MNHNS, CDR2 SASEGT. CDR3 length: 12 amino acids. Deletions cut 10 bases from V and 7 bases from J, with 16 bases between. The CDR3 DNA reads as TGTGCCACCGGGACACCCAGAAGTGAAGCTTTCTTT. Translated: CATGTPRSEAFF.

This clonotype is medium-sized in the sample. This chain connects TRBV7-8 to TRBJ2-7; 7 bases are shared with TRBD1. V gave up 5 bases and J gave up 0 bases; unmatched junction bases: 7. This CDR3 is built from 15 residues. Germline CDR1 and CDR2: SGHVS and FQNEAQ. The CDR3 region has the DNA TGTGCCAGCAGCACCCGCCGGGACAGCTCCTACGAGCAGTACTTC. It specifies CASSTRRDSSYEQYF.

V is TRBV5-6 and J is TRBJ2-7; D possibly corresponds to TRBD2 (6 bases). V was pared by 8 bases and J by 4 bases, with 16 bases between. The CDR3 totals 13 residues. In germline, CDR1 is SGHDT, CDR2 YYEEEE. DNA of the CDR3: TGTGCCAGTAGCGGCCGGGGCAGGTACGAGCAGTACGTC. This encodes CASSGRGRYEQYV.